The next 13 T cell receptor beta chains were all read from a single sample in a study of human CD8 memory T cell subsets (dated by TCRdb to 2018 to 2021). TCRdb records NextSeq 550 as the sequencer. A Human TCR Profiling Kit was used to prepare UMI-labeled 5' RACE TCRbeta libraries. Reads reprocessed by TCRdb are summarized as one entry per CDR3 protein sequence, and DNA is absent. The data table for this sample lists around 10,000 distinct CDR3 sequences. Jointly, the top ten make up approximately 20% of the sample. Early differentiated memory cells that were CCR7+ PD-1+ TIGIT+ and had dysfunctional, exhausted-like traits were classified as progenitor exhausted-like memory CD8+ T cells (TPEX). Sequencing input: CD8+ T cells from PBMCs. Every receptor here comes from a human donor in good health.

J is TRBJ2-3 and V is TRBV6-2 or TRBV6-3. Germline loops: CDR1 MNHEY, CDR2 SVGEGT. The CDR3 runs 11 residues. The CDR3 here is CASYGGDTQYF.

The chain carries TRBV28 and TRBJ1-2; the D gene TCRdb calls, TRBD1, cannot be checked with no DNA. The CDR3 totals 18 residues. CDR1 and CDR2 (germline): MDHEN, SYDVKM. The chain's CDR3 is CASSLPLFPTGANYGYTF.

The CDR3 loop reads CAPPGPQMGYAKETQYF. This chain links TRBV6-2 or TRBV6-3 with TRBJ2-5; the TRBD1 assignment by TCRdb is unverifiable without DNA. The germline gives CDR1 MNHEY, CDR2 SVGEGT. CDR3 length: 17 amino acids.

Its frequency marks this clonotype as medium-sized. This chain uses TRBV28 with TRBJ2-7; TCRdb indicates TRBD1, and absent DNA this call remains unverified. Germline CDR1 reads MDHEN; CDR2 reads SYDVKM. The CDR3 runs 14 residues. The CDR3 reads CASSIGTGDYEQYF. Complete variable domain (other parts from reference TRBV28 and TRBJ2-7): DVKVTQSSRYLVKRTGEKVFLECVQDMDHENMFWYRQDPGLGLRLIYFSYDVKMKEKGDIPEGYSVSREKKERFSLILESASTNQTSMYLCASSIGTGDYEQYFGPGTRLTVT.

The chain couples TRBV29-1 to TRBJ2-7; the D gene TCRdb calls, TRBD2, cannot be checked with no DNA. CDR3 length: 14 amino acids. Germline V lookup: CDR1 SQVTM, CDR2 ANQGSEA. The CDR3 here is CSVASGPSSYEQYF.

The chain couples TRBV4-3 to TRBJ2-1; the TCRdb call, TRBD2, lacks DNA for checking. Germline V gene sequence: CDR1 LGHNA, CDR2 YSLEER. This CDR3 has 13 residues. The CDR3 here is CASSQDRAGMKFF.

This chain connects TRBV28 to TRBJ2-2; as DNA is missing, the TRBD2 call by TCRdb cannot be tested. The CDR3 length is 14 residues. Germline V gives CDR1 MDHEN, CDR2 SYDVKM. CDR3 in amino acids: CASSPSLGAGELFF.

In terms of frequency, this clonotype is medium-sized. This rearrangement joins TRBV12-3 or TRBV12-4 to TRBJ1-5; TCRdb's D call, TRBD1, is unchecked because there is no DNA. The CDR3 runs 16 residues. CDR3 in amino acids: CASSPRQGLTNQPQHF.

J is TRBJ2-7 and V is TRBV3-1; the D call from TCRdb, TRBD2, cannot be confirmed without DNA. The CDR3 extends over 18 amino acids. Germline loops: CDR1 LGHDT, CDR2 YNNKEL (reference sequence). The CDR3 sequence: CASSQDSGATGNSYEQYF.

This chain links TRBV2 with TRBJ2-7; the D call of TRBD2 rests on TCRdb alone, since no DNA is present to check it. CDR1 and CDR2 from the germline V gene are SNHLY and FYNNEI. This CDR3 has 14 residues. The CDR3 sequence: CASIEERGAYEQYF.

The chain employs TRBV7-8 and TRBJ1-4; no DNA is available, so the TRBD1 call from TCRdb remains unchecked. The germline CDR1 and CDR2 sequences are SGHVS and FQNEAQ. The length of the CDR3 is 16 residues. The CDR3 loop reads CASSIGQGARGEKLFF.

Its frequency marks this clonotype as medium-sized (0.01 to 0.1%). This chain joins TRBV6-6 and TRBJ2-7. CDR3 length: 15 residues. Germline CDR1 MNHNY, CDR2 SVGAGI (reference sequence). CDR3 residues: CASSQSTQSSYEQYF.

The genes are TRBV3-1 and TRBJ2-7; checking the TCRdb D call of TRBD1 is not possible without DNA. Germline loops: CDR1 LGHDT, CDR2 YNNKEL (reference sequence). CDR3 length: 13 amino acids. CDR3 loop: CASSRSNRDEQYF.